The clone carrying this T cell receptor (beta chain) was seen more than once but under ten times. Its antigen is unidentified. These data originate in a study of T-cell reconstitution after alpha-beta-depleted transplantation in children. Study-wide findings and caveats: Several hundred graft clones that had expanded were reportedly the source of alpha-beta T cells about two months after transplant.

Unique molecular identifiers tagged the TCRbeta library. TCRdb independently ran MiXCR on the PCR reads; one entry per CDR3 protein. The table includes just over 950,000 distinct CDR3 sequences, less than 30% detected once. The CDR3 runs 16 residues. V gave up 7 bases and J gave up 2 bases; unmatched junction bases: 10. CDR1 MNHNS and CDR2 SASEGT come from the germline V gene. Sequencing used PBMCs, mostly from graft donor cells, obtained 360 days after TCRalphabeta/CD19-depleted stem cell transplant. The receptor was isolated from a boy in the first two years of life who had a stem cell transplant for SCID, so the T cells may come from the graft donor. The gene calls are TRBV6-1 and TRBJ2-1; 8 positions match TRBD2. The CDR3 spells CASNSPERGTYNEQFF. For the CDR3, the DNA is TGTGCCAGCAACTCCCCAGAGCGGGGGACCTACAATGAGCAGTTCTTC.